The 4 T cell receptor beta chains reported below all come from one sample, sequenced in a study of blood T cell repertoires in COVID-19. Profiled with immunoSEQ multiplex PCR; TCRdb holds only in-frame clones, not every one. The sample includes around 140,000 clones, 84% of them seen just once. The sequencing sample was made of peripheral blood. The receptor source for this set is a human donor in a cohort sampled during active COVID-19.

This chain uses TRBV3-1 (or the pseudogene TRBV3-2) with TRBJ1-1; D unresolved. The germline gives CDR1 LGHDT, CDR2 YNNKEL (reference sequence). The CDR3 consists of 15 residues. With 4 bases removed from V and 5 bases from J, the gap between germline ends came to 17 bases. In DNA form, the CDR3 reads TGTGCCAGCAGCCTTACGACCGTCTCGGGGACTGAAGCTTTCTTT. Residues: CASSLTTVSGTEAFF.

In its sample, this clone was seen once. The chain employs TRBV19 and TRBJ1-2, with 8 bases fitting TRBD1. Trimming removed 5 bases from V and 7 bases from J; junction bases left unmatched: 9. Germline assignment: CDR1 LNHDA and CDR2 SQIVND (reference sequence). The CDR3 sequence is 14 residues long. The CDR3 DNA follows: TGTGCCAGTAGTGTTCAGGGGGCATCAGGTGGCTACACCTTC. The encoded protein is CASSVQGASGGYTF.

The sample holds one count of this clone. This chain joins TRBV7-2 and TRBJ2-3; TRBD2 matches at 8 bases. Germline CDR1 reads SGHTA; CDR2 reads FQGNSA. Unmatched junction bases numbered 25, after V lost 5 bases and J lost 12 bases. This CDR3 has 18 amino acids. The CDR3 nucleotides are TGTGCCAGCAGCCCATGGATGACGGGGGGGCCAAGGACTAGGTTACAGTATTTT. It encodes CASSPWMTGGPRTRLQYF.

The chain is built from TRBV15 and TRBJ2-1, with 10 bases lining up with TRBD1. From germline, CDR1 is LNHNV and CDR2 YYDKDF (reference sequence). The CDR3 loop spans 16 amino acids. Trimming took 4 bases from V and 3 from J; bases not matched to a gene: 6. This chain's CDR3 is CATSTRQGAIYNEQFF. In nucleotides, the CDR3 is TGTGCCACCAGCACCCGACAGGGGGCCATCTACAATGAGCAGTTCTTC.